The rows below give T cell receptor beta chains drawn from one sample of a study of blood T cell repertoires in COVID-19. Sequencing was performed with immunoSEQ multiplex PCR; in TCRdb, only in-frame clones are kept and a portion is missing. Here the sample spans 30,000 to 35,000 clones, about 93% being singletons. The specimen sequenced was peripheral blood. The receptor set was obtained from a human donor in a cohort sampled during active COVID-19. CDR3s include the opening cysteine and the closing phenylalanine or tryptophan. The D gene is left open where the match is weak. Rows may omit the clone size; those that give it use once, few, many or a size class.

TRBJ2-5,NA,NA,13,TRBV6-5,CASIRGMGETQYF,TGTGCCAGCATCCGGGGGATGGGGGAGACCCAGTACTTC
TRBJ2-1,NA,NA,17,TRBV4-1,CASSPKGHPSSYNEQFF,TGCGCCAGCAGCCCAAAGGGGCACCCGAGCTCCTACAATGAGCAGTTCTTC
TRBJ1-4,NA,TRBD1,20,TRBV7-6,CASSIRDREFGGPTNEKLFF,TGTGCCAGCAGCATCCGGGACAGGGAATTCGGGGGGCCAACTAATGAAAAACTGTTTTTT
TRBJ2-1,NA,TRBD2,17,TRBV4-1,CASSQGALAGGNNEQFF,TGCGCCAGCAGCCAAGGAGCTCTAGCGGGGGGAAACAATGAGCAGTTCTTC
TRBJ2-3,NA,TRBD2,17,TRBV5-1,CASSQLALAGGGGTQYF,TGCGCCAGCAGCCAACTCGCCCTAGCGGGGGGGGGTGGTACGCAGTATTTT
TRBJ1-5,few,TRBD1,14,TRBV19,CASNPDRGHQPQHF,TGTGCCAGTAACCCTGACAGGGGGCACCAGCCCCAGCATTTT
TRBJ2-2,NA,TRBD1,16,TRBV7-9,CASSPFGQGAAGELFF,TGTGCCAGCAGCCCATTTGGACAGGGGGCGGCCGGGGAGCTGTTTTTT
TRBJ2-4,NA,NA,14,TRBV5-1,CASSLEPAENIQYF,TGCGCCAGCAGCTTGGAGCCGGCGGAAAACATTCAGTACTTC
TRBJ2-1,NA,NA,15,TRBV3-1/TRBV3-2,CASSQQVPAYNEQFF,TGTGCCAGCAGCCAACAGGTACCCGCTTACAATGAGCAGTTCTTC
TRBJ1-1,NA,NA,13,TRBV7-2,CASSLSESGLAFF,TGTGCCAGCAGCTTAAGCGAAAGCGGCCTAGCTTTCTTT
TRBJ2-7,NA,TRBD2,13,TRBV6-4,CATGTSGDHEQYF,TGTGCCACCGGGACTAGCGGGGACCACGAGCAGTACTTC
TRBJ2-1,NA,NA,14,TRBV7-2,CASSLMGVGNEQFF,TGTGCCAGCAGCTTAATGGGAGTGGGGAATGAGCAGTTCTTC
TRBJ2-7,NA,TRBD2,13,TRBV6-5,CASSQTSAYEQYF,TGTGCCAGCAGCCAAACTAGCGCATACGAGCAGTACTTC
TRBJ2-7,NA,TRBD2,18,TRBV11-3,CASSLDSGAASGGIEQYF,TGTGCCAGCAGCTTAGATTCAGGGGCGGCTAGCGGGGGTATCGAGCAGTACTTC
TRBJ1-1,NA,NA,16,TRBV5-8,CASSPPGGGKNTEAFF,TGTGCCAGCAGCCCCCCTGGGGGGGGTAAGAACACTGAAGCTTTCTTT
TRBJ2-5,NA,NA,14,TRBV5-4,CASTPRGGQETQYF,TGTGCCAGCACCCCGAGGGGGGGACAAGAGACCCAGTACTTC
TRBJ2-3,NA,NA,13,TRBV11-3,CASSLGLDNTQYF,TGTGCCAGCAGCCTCGGATTAGACAATACGCAGTATTTT
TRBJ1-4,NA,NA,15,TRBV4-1,CASSPWGGDYEKLFF,TGCGCCAGCAGCCCCTGGGGGGGCGACTATGAAAAACTGTTTTTT
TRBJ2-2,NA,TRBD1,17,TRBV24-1,CATSGPGQNSNTGELFF,TGTGCCACCAGTGGCCCGGGACAGAATTCGAACACCGGGGAGCTGTTTTTT
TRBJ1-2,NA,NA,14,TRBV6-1,CASSERGADHGYTF,TGTGCCAGCAGTGAACGGGGGGCAGACCATGGCTACACCTTC
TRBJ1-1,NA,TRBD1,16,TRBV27,CASRDGTGGLNTEAFF,TGTGCCAGCAGAGACGGGACAGGGGGTTTAAACACTGAAGCTTTCTTT
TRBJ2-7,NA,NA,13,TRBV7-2,CASSLSLPDEQYF,TGTGCCAGCAGCTTATCTCTGCCGGACGAGCAGTACTTC
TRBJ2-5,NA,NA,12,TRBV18,CASSPPGETQYF,TGTGCCAGCTCACCCCCGGGAGAGACCCAGTACTTC
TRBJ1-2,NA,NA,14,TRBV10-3,CAIRTEQANYGYTF,TGTGCCATCAGAACAGAACAAGCTAACTATGGCTACACCTTC
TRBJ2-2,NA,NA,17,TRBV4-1,CASSHGGGGFNTGELFF,TGCGCCAGCAGCCACGGAGGGGGGGGCTTTAACACCGGGGAGCTGTTTTTT
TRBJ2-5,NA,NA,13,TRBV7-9,CATSTVLRETQYF,TGTGCCACCTCTACAGTCCTCCGCGAGACCCAGTACTTC
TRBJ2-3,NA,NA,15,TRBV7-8,CASSANLREADTQYF,TGTGCCAGCAGCGCAAACTTACGAGAGGCAGATACGCAGTATTTT
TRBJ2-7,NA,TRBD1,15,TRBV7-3,CASSPSRTGLYEQYF,TGTGCCAGCAGCCCAAGTCGGACAGGGCTCTACGAGCAGTACTTC
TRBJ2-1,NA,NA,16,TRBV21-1,CASSNRWTSGMYEQFF,TGTGCCAGCAGCAATCGCTGGACTAGCGGGATGTATGAGCAGTTCTTC
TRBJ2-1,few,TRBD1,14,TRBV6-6,CATRGQGKGNEQFF,TGTGCCACCCGGGGACAGGGAAAGGGCAATGAGCAGTTCTTC
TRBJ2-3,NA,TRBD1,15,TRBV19,CASSRTGEGTDTQYF,TGTGCCAGTAGCCGGACAGGGGAAGGAACAGATACGCAGTATTTT
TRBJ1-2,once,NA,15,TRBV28,CASSPLWRTNYGYTF,TGTGCCAGCAGTCCCCTGTGGAGGACTAACTATGGCTACACCTTC
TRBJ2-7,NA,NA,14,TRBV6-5,CASNRPAVSYEQYF,TGTGCCAGCAACCGCCCTGCGGTCTCCTACGAGCAGTACTTC
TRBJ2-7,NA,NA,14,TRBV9,CASSARGGAYEQYF,TGTGCCAGCAGCGCCCGAGGGGGGGCCTACGAGCAGTACTTC
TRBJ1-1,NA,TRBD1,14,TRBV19,CASSFDRGNTEAFF,TGTGCCAGTAGTTTTGACAGGGGGAACACTGAAGCTTTCTTT
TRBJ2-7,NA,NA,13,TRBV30,CAWRVTGSYEQYF,TGTGCCTGGAGAGTGACAGGATCCTACGAGCAGTACTTC
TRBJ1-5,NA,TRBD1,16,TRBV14,CASSQDRQGSIQPQHF,TGTGCCAGCAGCCAAGACCGACAGGGGTCTATTCAGCCCCAGCATTTT
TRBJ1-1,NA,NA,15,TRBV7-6,CASSSSGGGGTEAFF,TGTGCCAGCAGCTCCTCTGGAGGAGGAGGGACTGAAGCTTTCTTT
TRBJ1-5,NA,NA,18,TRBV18,CASYPPGERGSGNQPQHF,TGTGCCAGCTACCCTCCAGGGGAAAGAGGTTCGGGCAATCAGCCCCAGCATTTT
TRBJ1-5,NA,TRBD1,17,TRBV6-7,CASNLVGRGRRDQPQHF,TGTGCCAGCAACCTCGTGGGCAGGGGGAGGCGGGATCAGCCCCAGCATTTT
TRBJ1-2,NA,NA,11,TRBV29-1,CSADINYGYTF,TGCAGCGCAGACATCAACTATGGCTACACCTTC
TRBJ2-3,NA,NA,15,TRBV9,CASSVAGTSTDTQYF,TGTGCCAGCAGCGTAGCAGGTACTAGCACAGATACGCAGTATTTT
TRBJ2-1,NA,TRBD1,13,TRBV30,CASDRVDYNEQFF,TGTGCCTCGGACAGGGTGGATTACAATGAGCAGTTCTTC
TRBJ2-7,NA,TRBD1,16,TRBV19,CASSGRETGGPYEQYF,TGTGCCAGTAGTGGGCGGGAGACAGGGGGTCCCTACGAGCAGTACTTC
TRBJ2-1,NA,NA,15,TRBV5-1,CASSSGGTEYNEQFF,TGCGCCAGCAGCTCGGGGGGGACAGAATACAATGAGCAGTTCTTC
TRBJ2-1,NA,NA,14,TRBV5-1,CASSLAAVYNEQFF,TGCGCCAGCAGCTTGGCCGCAGTTTACAATGAGCAGTTCTTC
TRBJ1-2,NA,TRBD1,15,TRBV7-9,CASSYGQGAIGGYTF,TGTGCCAGCAGTTACGGACAGGGGGCGATCGGTGGCTACACCTTC
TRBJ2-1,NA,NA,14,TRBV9,CASSREWGGGEQFF,TGTGCCAGCAGCCGTGAGTGGGGGGGCGGTGAGCAGTTCTTC
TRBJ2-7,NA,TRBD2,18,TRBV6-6,CASSRGTSGRITSYEQYF,TGTGCCAGCAGTCGCGGGACTAGCGGGAGGATTACCTCCTACGAGCAGTACTTC
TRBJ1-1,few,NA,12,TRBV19,CASSRTNTEAFF,TGTGCCAGTAGCCGGACTAACACTGAAGCTTTCTTT
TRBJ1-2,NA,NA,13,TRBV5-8,CASSFQGSYGYTF,TGTGCCAGCAGTTTCCAGGGGTCCTATGGCTACACCTTC
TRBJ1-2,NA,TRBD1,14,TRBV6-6,CASSTTGTDYGYTF,TGTGCCAGCAGTACAACCGGGACAGACTATGGCTACACCTTC
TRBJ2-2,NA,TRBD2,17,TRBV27,CASSSLAVAANTGELFF,TGTGCCAGCAGTTCCCTAGCGGTAGCCGCGAACACCGGGGAGCTGTTTTTT
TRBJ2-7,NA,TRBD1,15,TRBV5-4,CASSSKTGDRYEQYF,TGTGCCAGCAGCTCGAAGACAGGGGACCGCTACGAGCAGTACTTC
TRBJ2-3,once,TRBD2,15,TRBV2,CASSELLAGGDTQYF,TGTGCCAGCAGTGAGTTGCTAGCGGGAGGAGATACGCAGTATTTT
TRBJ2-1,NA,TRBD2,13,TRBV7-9,CASRDYVGNEQFF,TGTGCCAGCCGGGACTACGTTGGCAATGAGCAGTTCTTC
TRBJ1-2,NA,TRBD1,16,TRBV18,CASSPSWTGGSYGYTF,TGTGCCAGCTCACCATCTTGGACAGGGGGTAGCTATGGCTACACCTTC
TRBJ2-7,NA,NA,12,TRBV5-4,CASSFRAYEQYF,TGTGCCAGCAGCTTCCGGGCCTACGAGCAGTACTTC
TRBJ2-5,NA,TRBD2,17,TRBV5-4,CASSLKGLAGGGETQYF,TGTGCCAGCAGCTTGAAGGGACTAGCGGGAGGAGGGGAGACCCAGTACTTC
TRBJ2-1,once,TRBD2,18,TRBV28,CASLMRRGAILSYNEQFF,TGTGCCAGCCTCATGAGGCGGGGGGCGATCCTGTCCTACAATGAGCAGTTCTTC